This T cell receptor (beta chain) was observed in a study of OX40 agonist ivuxolimab in advanced cancers. On this clone: What it recognizes is unknown.

Only in-frame clones appear in the TCRdb table, and some are missing; sequencing was by immunoSEQ multiplex PCR. There are 55,000 to 65,000 clones in the sample; 85% to 90% occur only once, and around 0.91% lies in the top ten. V was trimmed by 0 bases and J by 4 bases, leaving 18 bases between them. The V gene's germline CDR1 is MGHRA and CDR2 YSYEKL. The CDR3 has 17 amino acids. Overall study results and limits: Expanded clones were, on average, more numerous in CD8+ T cells than in CD4+.

This chain joins TRBV4-1 and TRBJ1-1; perhaps TRBD1 as D (5 bases). The sequence came from an adult with an advanced solid tumor such as melanoma, head and neck, liver or kidney cancer. The sample here was CD4+ or CD8+ T cells sorted from blood, taken in a trial of the OX40 agonist ivuxolimab. The CDR3 nucleotides read TGCGCCAGCAGCCAAGACCCCCAGGGCAGTAGAAGCACTGAAGCTTTCTTT. It encodes CASSQDPQGSRSTEAFF.